A selection of T cell receptor beta chains follows, all from one sample in a study of post-analysis software for immune sequencing data. TCRdb independently ran MiXCR on the PCR reads; one entry per CDR3 protein. Of about 200,000 distinct CDR3 sequences listed, 29% are singletons. The sequencing sample was made of blood. The receptors were gathered from a girl between 2 and 17 years old with multiple sclerosis. Each CDR3 is given with its conserved first and last residue. D genes are given only for firm matches. For some rows the clone size is stated as once, few or many, or as a class when expanded; others skip it.

clone size: many; D gene: NA; V gene: TRBV5-5; J gene: TRBJ2-5; CDR3 protein: CASSRNAETKYQETQYF; CDR3 DNA: TGTGCCAGCAGCCGAAACGCAGAAACCAAGTACCAAGAGACCCAGTACTTC
clone size: many; D gene: TRBD2; V gene: TRBV5-6; J gene: TRBJ2-1; CDR3 protein: CASSFGGRARNEQFF; CDR3 DNA: TGTGCCAGCAGCTTCGGCGGGAGGGCCAGGAATGAGCAGTTCTTC
clone size: NA; D gene: NA; V gene: TRBV27; J gene: TRBJ2-3; CDR3 protein: CASSLLASLPRAKLVDTQYF; CDR3 DNA: TGTGCCAGCAGTTTACTGGCATCTCTTCCCCGGGCTAAATTGGTAGATACGCAGTATTTT
clone size: few; D gene: NA; V gene: TRBV29-1; J gene: TRBJ1-4; CDR3 protein: CSVETGRNNEKLFF; CDR3 DNA: TGCAGCGTTGAGACGGGACGGAATAATGAAAAACTGTTTTTT
clone size: NA; D gene: TRBD1; V gene: TRBV7-9; J gene: TRBJ1-5; CDR3 protein: CASSGHRGSNQPQHF; CDR3 DNA: TGTGCCAGCAGCGGGCACAGGGGGTCTAATCAGCCCCAGCATTTT
clone size: few; D gene: TRBD1; V gene: TRBV20-1; J gene: TRBJ1-4; CDR3 protein: CSASSTGENEKLFF; CDR3 DNA: TGCAGTGCTTCGTCGACAGGGGAAAACGAAAAACTGTTTTTT
clone size: many; D gene: TRBD1; V gene: TRBV7-7; J gene: TRBJ1-5; CDR3 protein: CASSSVRRQGKQPQHF; CDR3 DNA: TGTGCTAGCAGCTCAGTTAGGAGACAGGGAAAACAGCCCCAGCATTTT
clone size: many; D gene: TRBD1; V gene: TRBV12-3/TRBV12-4; J gene: TRBJ2-1; CDR3 protein: CASGQYNEQFF; CDR3 DNA: TGTGCGTCGGGACAGTACAATGAGCAGTTCTTC
clone size: many; D gene: TRBD1; V gene: TRBV7-7; J gene: TRBJ2-5; CDR3 protein: CASSFRGRETQYF; CDR3 DNA: TGTGCCAGCAGCTTCAGGGGGCGAGAGACCCAGTACTTC
clone size: many; D gene: NA; V gene: TRBV5-1; J gene: TRBJ2-6; CDR3 protein: CASMGIGGGANVLTF; CDR3 DNA: TGCGCCAGCATGGGGATCGGTGGTGGGGCCAACGTCCTGACTTTC
clone size: few; D gene: TRBD2; V gene: TRBV5-1; J gene: TRBJ2-7; CDR3 protein: CASKRLAGGPSYEQYF; CDR3 DNA: TGCGCCAGCAAAAGACTAGCGGGAGGGCCCTCCTACGAGCAGTACTTC
clone size: many; D gene: NA; V gene: TRBV29-1; J gene: TRBJ2-5; CDR3 protein: CSVHGLQETQYF; CDR3 DNA: TGCAGCGTTCATGGCCTACAAGAGACCCAGTACTTC
clone size: NA; D gene: NA; V gene: TRBV18; J gene: TRBJ1-4; CDR3 protein: CASSPGKGRLNEKLFF; CDR3 DNA: TGTGCCAGCTCACCTGGGAAGGGAAGACTTAATGAAAAACTGTTTTTT
clone size: many; D gene: TRBD1; V gene: TRBV12-3/TRBV12-4; J gene: TRBJ2-6; CDR3 protein: CATGQGSAGANVLTF; CDR3 DNA: TGTGCCACGGGACAGGGCTCTGCTGGGGCCAACGTCCTGACTTTC
clone size: NA; D gene: NA; V gene: TRBV27; J gene: TRBJ2-5; CDR3 protein: CASAYRGGFLETQYF; CDR3 DNA: TGTGCCAGCGCCTACAGGGGGGGGTTCTTAGAGACCCAGTACTTC
clone size: NA; D gene: NA; V gene: TRBV5-1; J gene: TRBJ1-5; CDR3 protein: CASSLVPTGSNQPQHF; CDR3 DNA: TGCGCCAGCAGCTTGGTCCCAACTGGGAGCAATCAGCCCCAGCATTTT
clone size: many; D gene: TRBD1; V gene: TRBV12-3/TRBV12-4; J gene: TRBJ2-6; CDR3 protein: CASRADRGVSGANVLTF; CDR3 DNA: TGTGCCAGCAGAGCGGACAGGGGGGTATCTGGGGCCAACGTCCTGACTTTC
clone size: many; D gene: TRBD1; V gene: TRBV4-1; J gene: TRBJ1-5; CDR3 protein: CASSSGTGNQPQHF; CDR3 DNA: TGCGCCAGCAGCTCCGGGACAGGCAATCAGCCCCAGCATTTT
clone size: NA; D gene: NA; V gene: TRBV20-1; J gene: TRBJ2-3; CDR3 protein: CSAMGDAIDTQYF; CDR3 DNA: TGCAGTGCTATGGGCGATGCAATAGATACGCAGTATTTT
clone size: few; D gene: NA; V gene: TRBV3-1; J gene: TRBJ1-2; CDR3 protein: CASSQDMLQGYGYTF; CDR3 DNA: TGTGCCAGCAGCCAAGATATGTTGCAGGGATATGGCTACACCTTC
clone size: many; D gene: TRBD2; V gene: TRBV7-2; J gene: TRBJ2-3; CDR3 protein: CASSLRTSGLGTDTQYF; CDR3 DNA: TGTGCCAGCAGCCTCCGGACTAGCGGGCTTGGCACAGATACGCAGTATTTT
clone size: many; D gene: NA; V gene: TRBV15; J gene: TRBJ1-6; CDR3 protein: CATSRDPGSPLHF; CDR3 DNA: TGTGCCACCAGCAGAGATCCGGGTTCACCCCTCCACTTT
clone size: many; D gene: NA; V gene: TRBV29-1; J gene: TRBJ2-7; CDR3 protein: CSVSRSPREQYF; CDR3 DNA: TGCAGCGTTTCTCGGTCCCCTCGCGAGCAGTACTTC
clone size: NA; D gene: NA; V gene: TRBV2; J gene: TRBJ1-1; CDR3 protein: CASSEDKGFGLAFF; CDR3 DNA: TGTGCCAGCAGTGAAGACAAAGGGTTTGGCTTGGCTTTCTTT
clone size: many; D gene: NA; V gene: TRBV6-5; J gene: TRBJ1-5; CDR3 protein: CASSYSADYSNQPQHF; CDR3 DNA: TGTGCCAGCAGTTACTCGGCAGATTATAGCAATCAGCCCCAGCATTTT
clone size: many; D gene: TRBD1; V gene: TRBV29-1; J gene: TRBJ2-7; CDR3 protein: CGVEIGTGYEQYF; CDR3 DNA: TGCGGCGTGGAGATTGGGACAGGCTACGAGCAGTACTTC
clone size: NA; D gene: TRBD2; V gene: TRBV7-9; J gene: TRBJ2-3; CDR3 protein: CVSSTVAGGGTDTQYF; CDR3 DNA: TGTGTCAGCAGCACCGTAGCGGGGGGAGGCACAGATACGCAGTATTTT
clone size: NA; D gene: TRBD2; V gene: TRBV7-2; J gene: TRBJ2-4; CDR3 protein: CASSRGGPENIQYF; CDR3 DNA: TGTGCCAGCAGCCGGGGGGGCCCGGAAAACATTCAGTACTTC
clone size: many; D gene: TRBD1; V gene: TRBV7-3; J gene: TRBJ2-7; CDR3 protein: CASSFYGDSLYEQYF; CDR3 DNA: TGTGCCAGCAGCTTTTATGGGGACAGTCTCTACGAGCAGTACTTC
clone size: NA; D gene: NA; V gene: TRBV5-1; J gene: TRBJ1-1; CDR3 protein: CASSLDRVETEAFF; CDR3 DNA: TGCGCCAGCAGCTTGGACAGGGTGGAAACTGAAGCTTTCTTT
clone size: NA; D gene: TRBD1; V gene: TRBV2; J gene: TRBJ1-1; CDR3 protein: CASRGTVWSTEAFF; CDR3 DNA: TGTGCCAGCAGAGGGACAGTTTGGTCCACTGAAGCTTTCTTT
clone size: many; D gene: NA; V gene: TRBV29-1; J gene: TRBJ1-2; CDR3 protein: CSVEEAADYGYTF; CDR3 DNA: TGCAGCGTTGAAGAGGCGGCGGACTATGGCTACACCTTC
clone size: many; D gene: NA; V gene: TRBV12-3/TRBV12-4; J gene: TRBJ2-1; CDR3 protein: CASHIYNEQFF; CDR3 DNA: TGTGCCAGCCATATCTACAATGAGCAGTTCTTC
clone size: NA; D gene: NA; V gene: TRBV18; J gene: TRBJ1-5; CDR3 protein: CASSPPGGAGPKIQPQHF; CDR3 DNA: TGTGCCAGCTCACCACCGGGCGGGGCGGGGCCGAAAATTCAGCCCCAGCATTTT
clone size: many; D gene: NA; V gene: TRBV7-2; J gene: TRBJ2-7; CDR3 protein: CASSARLGNEQYF; CDR3 DNA: TGTGCCAGCAGCGCCCGGTTAGGGAACGAGCAGTACTTC
clone size: few; D gene: TRBD2; V gene: TRBV7-2; J gene: TRBJ2-1; CDR3 protein: CASSPAGGSYNEQFF; CDR3 DNA: TGTGCCAGCAGCCCAGCGGGAGGCTCCTACAATGAGCAGTTCTTC
clone size: many; D gene: NA; V gene: TRBV20-1; J gene: TRBJ2-5; CDR3 protein: CSARDARGGETQYF; CDR3 DNA: TGCAGTGCTAGAGATGCCAGGGGAGGGGAGACCCAGTACTTC
clone size: many; D gene: TRBD2; V gene: TRBV11-1; J gene: TRBJ2-5; CDR3 protein: CASSFSGTSYETQYF; CDR3 DNA: TGTGCCAGCAGCTTCTCCGGGACTAGCTATGAGACCCAGTACTTC
clone size: NA; D gene: TRBD2; V gene: TRBV11-2; J gene: TRBJ2-1; CDR3 protein: CASSFGEGYNEQFF; CDR3 DNA: TGTGCCAGCAGCTTTGGGGAGGGCTACAATGAGCAGTTCTTC
clone size: NA; D gene: NA; V gene: TRBV12-3/TRBV12-4; J gene: TRBJ2-3; CDR3 protein: CASSYDGSTDVQYF; CDR3 DNA: TGTGCCAGCAGTTACGACGGGTCAACAGATGTGCAGTATTTT
clone size: NA; D gene: NA; V gene: TRBV7-4; J gene: TRBJ2-7; CDR3 protein: CASSLKVSYEQYF; CDR3 DNA: TGTGCCAGCAGCTTAAAAGTATCGTACGAGCAGTACTTC
clone size: many; D gene: TRBD1; V gene: TRBV5-1; J gene: TRBJ2-1; CDR3 protein: CASSLGQGVSRSYNEQFF; CDR3 DNA: TGCGCCAGCAGCTTGGGGCAGGGGGTGTCGAGGTCCTACAATGAGCAGTTCTTC